This TCR beta chain is from a study of cytomegalovirus exposure and HLA in healthy donors. Overall study context: Of all 360 or so donors who were genotyped, roughly 85% belonged to the Caucasian-associated ancestry cluster. Study-wide results and limits: Later analysis placed DRB1 highest and HLA-C lowest in TCR association rates, which differed by HLA locus. Equally common other TCR beta chains were less clonally expanded than HLA-associated ones, a later analysis found. An analysis that was carried out later associated 15,000 to 20,000 TCR beta sequences with HLA alleles at 0.05 false discovery rate.

A word on this clone: Its specificity is unknown.

Use of 60 Vbeta and 13 Jbeta primers characterized the PCR. Here immunoSEQ multiplex PCR was the method, and the copy in TCRdb shows in-frame clones only, minus some. The sample shows roughly 95,000 clones, approximately 80% of them seen only once. Sequenced input: PBMCs. The TCR was taken from a young man in good health and CMV-seropositive.

Here the CDR3 reads CASSSTRTGATGELFF. The CDR3 DNA sequence: TGTGCCAGCTCATCCACCCGCACAGGGGCCACCGGGGAGCTGTTTTTT. This rearrangement joins TRBV18 to TRBJ2-2; 7 bases align to TRBD1. The germline V gene has CDR1 KGHSH and CDR2 LQKENI. The CDR3 has 16 residues. V lost 5 bases and J lost 4; bases outside the gene matches: 10. Variable domain in full (rest from reference TRBV18 and TRBJ2-2): NAGVMQNPRHLVRRRGQEARLRCSPMKGHSHVYWYRQLPEEGLKFMVYLQKENIIDESGMPKERFSAEFPKEGPSILRIQQVVRGDSAAYFCASSSTRTGATGELFFGEGSRLTVL.